One and the same sample provided the 18 T cell receptor beta chains below, sequenced in a study of response to subunit inactivated influenza vaccine. TCRdb reprocessed the RT-PCR reads with MiXCR, giving one entry per CDR3 protein. This table has approximately 700,000 distinct CDR3 sequences, around 16% appearing once. The sequencing here drew on PBMCs from blood, taken approximately 12 days after vaccination. The receptors derive from a man aged 50 to 59 who received an inactivated influenza vaccine.

V and J are TRBV7-8 and TRBJ2-7; 9 bases map to TRBD2. The junction had 17 bases not matched to a gene; V was cut back by 8 bases and J by 6 bases. The CDR3 runs to 16 residues. The germline V gene encodes CDR1 SGHVS and CDR2 FQNEAQ. The CDR3 is CASSQREALGGGEQYF. In nucleotides, the CDR3 is TGTGCCAGCTCCCAGCGGGAGGCCCTAGGAGGGGGCGAGCAGTACTTC.

This clonotype was recorded many times. The chain is built from TRBV2 and TRBJ2-5; D unclear. Germline CDR1 SNHLY, CDR2 FYNNEI. The CDR3 length is 10 residues. V lost 4 bases and J lost 4, with 1 base in between. The CDR3 reads CASSVETQYF. The CDR3 DNA sequence: TGTGCCAGCAGTGTAGAGACCCAGTACTTC.

This rearrangement joins TRBV6-5 to TRBJ2-1, with 7 positions matching TRBD2. V was pared by 3 bases and J by 7 bases, with 9 bases of the junction left unmatched. CDR1 is MNHEY and CDR2 is SVGAGI in the germline V gene. The CDR3 runs to 15 residues. The CDR3 DNA follows: TGTGCCAGCAGTTATCTCCCAGCGGGATGGAATGAGCAGTTCTTC. It translates to CASSYLPAGWNEQFF.

The chain combines TRBV14 with TRBJ2-1, with D possibly matching TRBD2 (6 bases). This CDR3 comprises 16 residues. V lost 4 bases, J lost 2 bases, and 15 bases lay in between. Germline CDR1 reads SGHDN; CDR2 reads FVKESK. As DNA, the CDR3 is TGTGCCAGCAGCCGAGAGGGTTGGAGGGCCTACAATGAGCAGTTCTTC. Its translation is CASSREGWRAYNEQFF.

In this sample, this clonotype turned up many times. This rearrangement joins TRBV6-2 or TRBV6-3 to TRBJ2-4, with D unclear. V gave up 3 bases and J gave up 0 bases, with 12 bases separating them. CDR3 length: 16 residues. The V gene's germline CDR1 is MNHEY and CDR2 SVGEGT. The CDR3 DNA reads as TGTGCCAGCAGTTATGAAGGTGAACTAGCCAAAAACATTCAGTACTTC. Translated, it gives CASSYEGELAKNIQYF.

This clonotype has more than one count but fewer than ten. The chain employs TRBV12-3 or TRBV12-4 and TRBJ1-1, with TRBD1 identical over 9 bases. This CDR3 is built from 14 residues. Losses at the gene ends were 6 bases for V and 10 bases for J; bases not matched to a gene: 12. Here the CDR3 DNA reads TGTGCCAGCAGAACCGGGACAGGGTTAGGAAGAGCTTTCTTT. Translated: CASRTGTGLGRAFF.

The CDR3 DNA reads TGTGCCACCAGCAGAGGGGACAGACACACCGGGGAGCTGTTTTTT. It codes for CATSRGDRHTGELFF. The V call is TRBV15, the J call TRBJ2-2; 7 bases agree with TRBD1. Per the germline V gene, CDR1 is LNHNV and CDR2 is YYDKDF (reference sequence). J lost 3 bases, V lost 1 base, and 2 bases had no gene match. This CDR3 is 15 amino acids long.

The J gene is TRBJ2-4, the V gene TRBV28, with D possibly being TRBD2 (5 bases). Trimming took 8 bases from V and 3 from J, leaving 11 bases between them. CDR1 and CDR2 (germline): MDHEN, SYDVKM. The CDR3 is made up of 13 amino acids. The CDR3 sequence: CASSSGFKNIQYF. The CDR3 bases are TGTGCCAGCTCATCGGGGTTCAAAAACATTCAGTACTTC.

The sample holds a few counts of this clonotype. V is TRBV12-3 or TRBV12-4 and J is TRBJ2-1; 9 bases are a match to TRBD1. V was pared by 2 bases and J by 5 bases, with 4 bases of the junction left unmatched. CDR3 length: 15 amino acids. For the CDR3, the DNA is TGTGCCAGCAGTTTACACAGGGGGCCTAACAATGAGCAGTTCTTC. Its translation: CASSLHRGPNNEQFF.

There are many counts of this clonotype. The chain combines TRBV3-1 with TRBJ2-7, with D unresolved. Trimming took 4 bases from V and 2 from J, leaving 12 bases between them. Germline V gene sequence: CDR1 LGHDT, CDR2 YNNKEL (reference sequence). The CDR3 sequence is 14 residues long. The CDR3 reads CASSPDGATYEQYF. The CDR3 DNA is TGTGCCAGCAGCCCCGACGGCGCCACCTACGAGCAGTACTTC.

This clonotype was seen only a few times. The chain links TRBV24-1 to TRBJ2-2; 11 bases fit TRBD1. This CDR3 contains 16 residues. Germline CDR1 and CDR2: KGHDR and SFDVKD. Trimming at V came to 4 bases and at J to 5 bases, leaving 5 bases not matched to a gene. CDR3: CATSDEGTGGTGELFF. The CDR3 nucleotides are TGTGCCACCAGTGACGAGGGGACAGGGGGTACCGGGGAGCTGTTTTTT.

This chain connects TRBV29-1 to TRBJ1-6, with D possibly being TRBD1 (6 bases). Trimming removed 7 bases from V and 2 bases from J, with 9 bases in between. Germline V gene sequence: CDR1 SQVTM, CDR2 ANQGSEA. The CDR3 is made up of 13 amino acids. CDR3 nucleotides: TGCAGCGCCCGACAGGCCTATAATTCACCCCTCCACTTT. This gives the protein CSARQAYNSPLHF.

This clonotype came up a few times. The gene calls are TRBV9 and TRBJ1-5; D gene unclear. CDR1 is SGDLS and CDR2 is YYNGEE in the germline V gene. The CDR3 length is 14 residues. Trimming stripped 2 bases from V and 5 bases from J, with 11 bases between. The CDR3, as DNA: TGTGCCAGCAGCGTTGACCCGGGCTATCAGCCCCAGCATTTT. Its protein is CASSVDPGYQPQHF. The full variable domain, in which reference TRBV9 and TRBJ1-5 provide the parts outside the CDR3, is DSGVTQTPKHLITATGQRVTLRCSPRSGDLSVYWYQQSLDQGLQFLIQYYNGEERAKGNILERFSAQQFPDLHSELNLSSLELGDSALYFCASSVDPGYQPQHFGDGTRLSIL.

V and J are TRBV2 and TRBJ2-3; D is possibly TRBD1 (5 bases). The CDR3 consists of 13 residues. Germline V gene data show CDR1 as SNHLY and CDR2 as FYNNEI. Trimming cost V 6 bases and J 6 bases, with 13 bases left between them. CDR3 coding DNA: TGTGCCAGCAGGGACACTGGCAGCGATACGCAGTATTTT. Translated: CASRDTGSDTQYF.

This clonotype was seen a handful of times. The J gene is TRBJ2-7, the V gene TRBV6-5; D possibly corresponds to TRBD1 (6 bases). The CDR3 is made up of 16 amino acids. The V gene lost 0 bases and the J gene lost 4 bases, with 16 bases spanning the gap. The germline CDR1 and CDR2 sequences are MNHEY and SVGAGI. CDR3 protein: CASSYSIMGAGYEQYF. CDR3 DNA: TGTGCCAGCAGTTACTCGATTATGGGGGCTGGATACGAGCAGTACTTC.

This clonotype was detected only a few times. The chain combines TRBV5-1 with TRBJ1-1, with D possibly matching TRBD1 (5 bases). V lost 5 bases to trimming and J lost 1 base, with 15 bases between them. The CDR3 has 15 residues. Germline V gene data show CDR1 as SGHRS and CDR2 as YFSETQ. The DNA of the CDR3 is TGCGCCAGCAGTGGGTCTATCGGGGCGAACACTGAAGCTTTCTTT. As protein: CASSGSIGANTEAFF.

Here the CDR3 reads CASSQALFGAYTGELFF. The CDR3 coding sequence is TGCGCCAGCAGCCAAGCCCTCTTTGGGGCATACACCGGGGAGCTGTTTTTT. The chain uses TRBV4-3 and TRBJ2-2; weak D call: TRBD1 (5 bases). The germline V and J ends were trimmed by 1 base and 3 bases, with 15 bases remaining between them. Germline V gene sequence: CDR1 LGHNA, CDR2 YSLEER. This CDR3 spans 17 amino acids.

The chain joins TRBV28 to TRBJ2-5, with a tentative D call TRBD2 (5 bases). Germline lookup yields CDR1 MDHEN and CDR2 SYDVKM. CDR3 length: 18 amino acids. Trimming took off 2 bases at V and 0 bases at J, with 19 bases between the two ends. This CDR3 is CASSLKRSLATYQETQYF. The CDR3 region has the DNA TGTGCCAGCAGTTTAAAGCGCTCTTTAGCGACCTACCAAGAGACCCAGTACTTC.